This T cell receptor (beta chain) emerged from a study of T cell repertoires in cytomegalovirus infection. In the study overall: CMV infection and matching HLA type were both indicated by public TCR beta signatures. The study, taken as a whole, reports: CMV carriers with the relevant HLA were identified by cumulative public TCR beta family frequency.

Via MiXCR, TCRdb re-called the reads, giving one row per CDR3 protein. The sample has about 770,000 distinct CDR3 sequences; almost 30% are singletons. With regard to this clonotype: Its matching antigen is unknown.

Trimming cost V 4 bases and J 6 bases; bases outside gene matches: 9. Germline V gene lookup returns CDR1 ENHRY and CDR2 SYGVKD. This CDR3 has 15 amino acids. Material: cultured CD8+ T cells from PBMCs, obtained from culture after CMV antigen stimulation. The gene calls are TRBV10-3 and TRBJ1-5; the match to TRBD1 covers 7 bases. This clonotype was sampled from a human donor in good health (CMV status not recorded). Some clones in this sample may be carry-over from other donors' samples. Here the CDR3 DNA reads TGTGCCATCAGTGTTACAGGGGACCTCAGTCAGCCCCAGCATTTT. It is translated as CAISVTGDLSQPQHF.